This T cell receptor beta chain was captured by sequencing in a study of blood T cells in healthy people across ages. Next came a second PCR, run for about 7 to 12 cycles, which used a sample-barcoded 5' primer along with a J-beta primer mix. Each CDR3 protein gets one entry after TCRdb re-called the 5' RACE reads with MiXCR. This table has around 1.5 million distinct CDR3 sequences, roughly 32% appearing once. Germline V gives CDR1 MNHNY, CDR2 SVGAGI (reference sequence). J was trimmed by 4 bases and V by 6 bases; bases with no gene match: 11. The CDR3 runs 17 residues. The donors, aged roughly 6 to 100, were healthy Caucasians from Russia. The table lists this clonotype with a few counts.

The receptor was isolated from a woman younger than 45 in good health. V usage is TRBV6-6 and J usage is TRBJ2-1; 11 positions agree with TRBD2. What was sequenced was blood. The CDR3 region is CASRRTIAGGIYNEQFF. The CDR3, as DNA: TGTGCCAGCAGACGGACTATAGCGGGAGGGATTTACAATGAGCAGTTCTTC.